This T cell receptor beta chain came from a study of radiation and T cells in renal cell carcinoma. Study at large: Nephrectomy followed 15 Gy stereotactic body radiation by 4 weeks.

Time point here: baseline pretreatment blood. Treatment in this sample: 15 Gy SBRT to primary tumor, nephrectomy 4 weeks later. Assay used: immunoSEQ multiplex PCR; TCRdb lists only in-frame clones, some missing. The profile shows about 95,000 clones, about 86% of them singletons. The CDR3 extends over 14 amino acids. V gave up 4 bases and J gave up 12 bases, with 18 bases separating them. Germline V CDR1 and CDR2: SGHAT, FQNNGV. The J gene is TRBJ1-4, the V gene TRBV11-2, with a tentative D call TRBD1 (6 bases). The sequencing used blood, collected from a patient whose treatment included radiotherapy and nephrectomy. This clonotype was obtained from a man between 50 and 59 years old with renal cell carcinoma. The CDR3: CASSSLGGYGELFF. The CDR3 coding sequence is TGTGCCAGCAGCTCCTTAGGGGGGTATGGAGAACTGTTTTTT.